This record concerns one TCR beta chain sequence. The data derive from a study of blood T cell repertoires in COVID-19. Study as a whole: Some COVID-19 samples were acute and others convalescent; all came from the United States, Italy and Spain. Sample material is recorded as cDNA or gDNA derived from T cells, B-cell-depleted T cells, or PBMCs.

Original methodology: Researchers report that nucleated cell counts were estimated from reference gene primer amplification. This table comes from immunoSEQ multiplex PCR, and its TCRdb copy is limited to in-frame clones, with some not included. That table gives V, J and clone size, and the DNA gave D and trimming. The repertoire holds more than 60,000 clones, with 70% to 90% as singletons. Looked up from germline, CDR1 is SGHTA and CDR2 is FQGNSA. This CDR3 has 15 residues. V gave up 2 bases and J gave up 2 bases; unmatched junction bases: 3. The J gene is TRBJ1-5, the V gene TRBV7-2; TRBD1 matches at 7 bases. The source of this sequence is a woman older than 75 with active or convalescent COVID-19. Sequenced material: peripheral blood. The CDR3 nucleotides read TGTGCCAGCAGCTTAAGTACAGGGGGCAATCAGCCCCAGCATTTT. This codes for CASSLSTGGNQPQHF. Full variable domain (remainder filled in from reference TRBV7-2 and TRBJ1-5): GAGVSQSPSNKVTEKGKDVELRCDPISGHTALYWYRQSLGQGLEFLIYFQGNSAPDKSGLPSDRFSAERTGGSVSTLTIQRTQQEDSAVYLCASSLSTGGNQPQHFGDGTRLSIL.